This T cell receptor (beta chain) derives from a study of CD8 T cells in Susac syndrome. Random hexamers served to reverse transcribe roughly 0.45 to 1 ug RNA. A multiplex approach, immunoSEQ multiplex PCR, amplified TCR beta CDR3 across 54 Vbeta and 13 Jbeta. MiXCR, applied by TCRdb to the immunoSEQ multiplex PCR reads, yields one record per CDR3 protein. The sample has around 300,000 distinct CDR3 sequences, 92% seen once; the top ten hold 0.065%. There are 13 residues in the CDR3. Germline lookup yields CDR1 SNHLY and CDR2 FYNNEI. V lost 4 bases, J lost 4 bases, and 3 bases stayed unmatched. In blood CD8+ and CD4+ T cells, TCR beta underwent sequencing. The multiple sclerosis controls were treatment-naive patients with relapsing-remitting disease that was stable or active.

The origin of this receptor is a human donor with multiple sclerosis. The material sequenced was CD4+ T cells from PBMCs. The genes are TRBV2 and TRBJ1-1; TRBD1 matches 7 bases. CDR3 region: CASSGQGVTEAFF. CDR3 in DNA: TGTGCCAGCAGTGGACAGGGTGTCACTGAAGCTTTCTTT.